This TCR beta chain was recorded in a study of a mutant IDH1 vaccine in newly diagnosed glioma. Overall study context: The vaccination schedule gave patients eight doses in weeks 1, 3, 5, 7, 11, 15, 19 and 23.

This clone came up a few times. The antigen is unknown. Sample time point: week 5, during vaccination. Alongside topical imiquimod, each dose of vaccine comprised 300 ug of mutant IDH1 20-mer peptide. The table came from immunoSEQ multiplex PCR; TCRdb's copy has only in-frame clones and leaves some out. The data show about 51,000 clones, roughly 78% seen once. V dropped 3 bases and J dropped 4 bases, with 8 bases sitting between them. Germline V gene sequence: CDR1 GTSNPN, CDR2 SVGIG (reference sequence). The CDR3 sequence is 12 residues long. The TCR sequence derives from a woman in her thirties or forties with glioma. The sample in question was PBMCs, obtained from a glioma patient whose treatment included an IDH1 peptide vaccine. The rearrangement links TRBV30 to TRBJ2-3; possibly TRBD1 for D (6 bases). The CDR3 is CAWRQGPDTQYF. The CDR3 nucleotides read TGTGCCTGGAGACAGGGCCCAGATACGCAGTATTTT.